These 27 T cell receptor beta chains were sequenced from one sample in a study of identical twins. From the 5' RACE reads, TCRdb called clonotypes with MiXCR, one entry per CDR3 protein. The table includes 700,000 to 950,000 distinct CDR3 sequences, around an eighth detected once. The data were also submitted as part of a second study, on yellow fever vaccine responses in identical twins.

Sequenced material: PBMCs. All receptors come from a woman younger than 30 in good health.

This CDR3 is CASTSFWDQPQHF. As DNA, the CDR3 is TGTGCCAGCACGTCCTTTTGGGATCAGCCCCAGCATTTT. V gene TRBV6-1 combines with J gene TRBJ1-5; the D is unclear. Trimming left V 7 bases short and J 5 bases short, with 12 bases between. Germline CDR1 is MNHNS and CDR2 is SASEGT. The CDR3 runs 13 residues.

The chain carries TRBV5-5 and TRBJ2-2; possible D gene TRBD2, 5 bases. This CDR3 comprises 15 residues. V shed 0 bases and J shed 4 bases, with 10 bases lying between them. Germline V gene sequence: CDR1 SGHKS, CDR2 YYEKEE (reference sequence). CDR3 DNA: TGTGCCAGCAGCTTGGTGGGAGTGAGCACCGGGGAGCTGTTTTTT. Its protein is CASSLVGVSTGELFF.

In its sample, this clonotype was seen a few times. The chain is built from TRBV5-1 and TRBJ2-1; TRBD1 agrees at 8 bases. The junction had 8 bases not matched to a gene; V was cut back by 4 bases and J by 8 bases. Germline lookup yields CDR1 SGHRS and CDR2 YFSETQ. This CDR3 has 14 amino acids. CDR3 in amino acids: CASSPGQVGDEQFF. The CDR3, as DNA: TGCGCCAGCAGCCCGGGACAGGTTGGGGATGAGCAGTTCTTC.

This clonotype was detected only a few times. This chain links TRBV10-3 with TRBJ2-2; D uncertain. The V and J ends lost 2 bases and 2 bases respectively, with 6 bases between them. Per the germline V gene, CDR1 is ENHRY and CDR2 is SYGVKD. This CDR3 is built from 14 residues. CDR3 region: CAISETANTGELFF. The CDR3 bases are TGTGCCATCAGTGAGACGGCAAACACCGGGGAGCTGTTTTTT.

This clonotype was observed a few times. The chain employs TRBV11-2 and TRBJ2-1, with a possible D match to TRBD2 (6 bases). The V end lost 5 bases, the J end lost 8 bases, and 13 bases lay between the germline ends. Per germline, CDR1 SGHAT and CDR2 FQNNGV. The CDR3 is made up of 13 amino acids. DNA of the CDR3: TGTGCCAGCAGCCATCTAGCGCTCCATGAGCAGTTCTTC. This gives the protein CASSHLALHEQFF.

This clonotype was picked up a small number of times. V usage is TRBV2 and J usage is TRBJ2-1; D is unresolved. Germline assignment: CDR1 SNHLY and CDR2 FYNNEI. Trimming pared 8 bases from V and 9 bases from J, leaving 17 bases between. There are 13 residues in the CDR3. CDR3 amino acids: CASRMESSGEQFF. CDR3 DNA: TGTGCCAGCCGTATGGAATCGTCGGGTGAGCAGTTCTTC.

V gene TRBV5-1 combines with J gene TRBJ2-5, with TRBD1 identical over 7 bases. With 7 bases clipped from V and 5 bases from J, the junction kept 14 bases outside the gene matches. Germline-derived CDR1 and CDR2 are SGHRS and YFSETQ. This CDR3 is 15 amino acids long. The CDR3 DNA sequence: TGCGCCAGCGGCAAACAGGGGACCCAAGGGGAGACCCAGTACTTC. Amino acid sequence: CASGKQGTQGETQYF. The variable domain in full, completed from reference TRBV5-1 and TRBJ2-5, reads KAGVTQTPRYLIKTRGQQVTLSCSPISGHRSVSWYQQTPGQGLQFLFEYFSETQRNKGNFPGRFSGRQFSNSRSEMNVSTLELGDSALYLCASGKQGTQGETQYFGPGTRLLVL.

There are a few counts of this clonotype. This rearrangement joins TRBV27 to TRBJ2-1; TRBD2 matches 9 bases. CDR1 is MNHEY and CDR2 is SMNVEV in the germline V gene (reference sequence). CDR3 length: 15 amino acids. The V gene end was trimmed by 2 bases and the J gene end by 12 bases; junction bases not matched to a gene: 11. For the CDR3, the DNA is TGTGCCAGCAGTTTAACTGGCGGGGGGGCCTATGGGCAGTTCTTC. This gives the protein CASSLTGGGAYGQFF.

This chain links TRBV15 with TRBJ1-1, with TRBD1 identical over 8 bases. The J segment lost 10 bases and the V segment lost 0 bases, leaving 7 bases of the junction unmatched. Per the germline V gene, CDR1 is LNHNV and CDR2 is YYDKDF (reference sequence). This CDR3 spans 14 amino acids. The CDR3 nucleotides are TGTGCCACCAGCAGAGATCGTCAGGGGGCTGTAGCTTTCTTT. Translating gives CATSRDRQGAVAFF.

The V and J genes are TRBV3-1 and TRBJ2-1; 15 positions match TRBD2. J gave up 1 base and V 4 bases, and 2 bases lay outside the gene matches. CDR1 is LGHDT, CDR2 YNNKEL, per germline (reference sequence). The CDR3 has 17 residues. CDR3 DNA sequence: TGTGCCAGCAGCCGAGGACTAGCGGGGGGGTCCTACAATGAGCAGTTCTTC. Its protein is CASSRGLAGGSYNEQFF.

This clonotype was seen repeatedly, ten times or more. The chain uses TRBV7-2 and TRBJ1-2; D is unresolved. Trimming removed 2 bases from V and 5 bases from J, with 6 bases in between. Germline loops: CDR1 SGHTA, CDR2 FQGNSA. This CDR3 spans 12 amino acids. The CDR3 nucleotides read TGTGCCAGCAGCTTAAATCTTTATGGCTACACCTTC. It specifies CASSLNLYGYTF.

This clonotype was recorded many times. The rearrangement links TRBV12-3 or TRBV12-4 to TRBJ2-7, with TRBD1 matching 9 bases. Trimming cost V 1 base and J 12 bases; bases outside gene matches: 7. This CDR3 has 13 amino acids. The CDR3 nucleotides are TGTGCCAGCAGTTTAGGGACAGGGGACATCTCGTACGTC. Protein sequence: CASSLGTGDISYV.

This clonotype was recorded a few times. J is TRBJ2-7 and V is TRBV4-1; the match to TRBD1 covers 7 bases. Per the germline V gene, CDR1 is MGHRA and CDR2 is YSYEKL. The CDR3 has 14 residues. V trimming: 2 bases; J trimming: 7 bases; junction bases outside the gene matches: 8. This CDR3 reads CASSQPSKGAEQYV. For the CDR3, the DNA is TGCGCCAGCAGCCAACCCTCGAAGGGGGCAGAGCAGTACGTC.

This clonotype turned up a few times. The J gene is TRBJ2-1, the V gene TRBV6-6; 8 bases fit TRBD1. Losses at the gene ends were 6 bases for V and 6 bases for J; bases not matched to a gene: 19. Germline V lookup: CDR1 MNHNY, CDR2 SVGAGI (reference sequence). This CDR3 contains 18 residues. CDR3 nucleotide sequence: TGTGCCAGCAGGTCCCGCCAAAACACGGGACAGGCTATCAATGAGCAGTTCTTC. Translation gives CASRSRQNTGQAINEQFF.

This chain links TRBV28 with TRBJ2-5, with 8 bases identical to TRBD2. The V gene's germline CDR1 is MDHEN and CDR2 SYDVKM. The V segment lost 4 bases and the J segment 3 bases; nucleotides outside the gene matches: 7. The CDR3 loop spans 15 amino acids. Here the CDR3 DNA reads TGTGCCAGCAGTTCCGCGGAAGCGGGAGAAGAGACCCAGTACTTC. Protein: CASSSAEAGEETQYF.

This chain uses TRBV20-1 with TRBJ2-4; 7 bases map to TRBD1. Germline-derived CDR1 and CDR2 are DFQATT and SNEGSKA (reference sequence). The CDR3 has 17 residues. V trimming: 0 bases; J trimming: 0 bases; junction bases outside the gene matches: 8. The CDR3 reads CSARDTGQTLAKNIQYF. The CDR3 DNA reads TGCAGTGCTAGAGATACGGGACAGACCCTAGCCAAAAACATTCAGTACTTC.

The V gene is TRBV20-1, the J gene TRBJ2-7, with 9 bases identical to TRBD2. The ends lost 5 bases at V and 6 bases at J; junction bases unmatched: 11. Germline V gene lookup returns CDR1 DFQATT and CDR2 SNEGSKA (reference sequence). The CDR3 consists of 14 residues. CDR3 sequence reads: CSAVPGTSSGEQYF. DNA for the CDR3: TGCAGTGCTGTCCCCGGGACTAGCTCGGGCGAGCAGTACTTC.

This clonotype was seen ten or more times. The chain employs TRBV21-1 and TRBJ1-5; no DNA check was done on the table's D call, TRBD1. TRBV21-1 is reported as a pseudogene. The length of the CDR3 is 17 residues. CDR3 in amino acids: CASSKEWAGQSDQPQHF. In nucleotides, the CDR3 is TGTGCCAGCAGCAAAGAATGGGCGGGACAGTCGGACCAGCCCCAGCATTTT.

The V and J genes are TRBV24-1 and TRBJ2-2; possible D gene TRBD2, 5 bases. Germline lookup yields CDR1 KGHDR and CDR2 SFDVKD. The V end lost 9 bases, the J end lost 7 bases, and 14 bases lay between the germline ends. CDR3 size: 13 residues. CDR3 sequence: CATRSVSVGELFF. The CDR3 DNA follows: TGTGCCACCCGTAGCGTGAGCGTCGGGGAGCTGTTTTTT.

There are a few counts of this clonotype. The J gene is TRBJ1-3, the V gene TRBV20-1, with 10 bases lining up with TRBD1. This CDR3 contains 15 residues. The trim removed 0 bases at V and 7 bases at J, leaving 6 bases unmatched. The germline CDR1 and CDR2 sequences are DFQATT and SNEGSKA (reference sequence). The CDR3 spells CSARDRDRGGNTIYF. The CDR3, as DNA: TGCAGTGCTAGAGATCGGGACAGGGGTGGGAACACCATATATTTT.

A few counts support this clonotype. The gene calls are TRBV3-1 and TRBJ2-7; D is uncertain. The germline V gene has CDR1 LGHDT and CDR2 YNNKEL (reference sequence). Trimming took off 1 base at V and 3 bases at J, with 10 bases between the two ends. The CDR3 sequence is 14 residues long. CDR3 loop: CASSQVGMGYEQYF. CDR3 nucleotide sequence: TGTGCCAGCAGCCAAGTTGGAATGGGCTACGAGCAGTACTTC.

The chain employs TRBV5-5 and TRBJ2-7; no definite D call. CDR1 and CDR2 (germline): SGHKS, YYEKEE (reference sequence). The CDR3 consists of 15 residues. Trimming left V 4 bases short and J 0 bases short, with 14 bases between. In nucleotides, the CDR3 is TGTGCCAGCAGCGTCGTAGGGTCCGGCTCCTACGAGCAGTACGTC. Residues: CASSVVGSGSYEQYV.

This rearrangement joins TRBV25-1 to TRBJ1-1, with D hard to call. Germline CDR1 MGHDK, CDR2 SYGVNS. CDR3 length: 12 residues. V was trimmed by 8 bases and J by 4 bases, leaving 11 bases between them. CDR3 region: CASLTGSTEAFF. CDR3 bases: TGTGCCAGCCTTACTGGGAGCACTGAAGCTTTCTTT.

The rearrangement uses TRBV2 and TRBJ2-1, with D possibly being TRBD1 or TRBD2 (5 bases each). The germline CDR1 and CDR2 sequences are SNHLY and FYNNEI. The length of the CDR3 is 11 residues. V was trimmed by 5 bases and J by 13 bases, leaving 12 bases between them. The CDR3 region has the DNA TGTGCCAGCAGTTCATTGGGGGTACAGTTCTTC. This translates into CASSSLGVQFF. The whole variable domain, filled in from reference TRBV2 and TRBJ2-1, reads EPEVTQTPSHQVTQMGQEVILRCVPISNHLYFYWYRQILGQKVEFLVSFYNNEISEKSEIFDDQFSVERPDGSNFTLKIRSTKLEDSAMYFCASSSLGVQFFGPGTRLTVL.

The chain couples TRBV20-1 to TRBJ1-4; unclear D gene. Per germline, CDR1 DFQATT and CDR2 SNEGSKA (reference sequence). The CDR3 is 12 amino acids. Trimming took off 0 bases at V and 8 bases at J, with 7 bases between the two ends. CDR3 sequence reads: CSARDNAEKLFF. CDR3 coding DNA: TGCAGTGCTAGAGATAATGCAGAAAAACTGTTTTTT.

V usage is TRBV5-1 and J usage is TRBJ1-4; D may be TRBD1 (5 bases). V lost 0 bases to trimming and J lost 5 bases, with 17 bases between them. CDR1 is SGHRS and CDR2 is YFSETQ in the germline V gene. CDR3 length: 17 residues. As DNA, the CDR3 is TGCGCCAGCAGCTTGGTCGGGGGTACGTTCGGAAATGAAAAACTGTTTTTT. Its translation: CASSLVGGTFGNEKLFF. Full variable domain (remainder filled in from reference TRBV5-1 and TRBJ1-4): KAGVTQTPRYLIKTRGQQVTLSCSPISGHRSVSWYQQTPGQGLQFLFEYFSETQRNKGNFPGRFSGRQFSNSRSEMNVSTLELGDSALYLCASSLVGGTFGNEKLFFGSGTQLSVL.

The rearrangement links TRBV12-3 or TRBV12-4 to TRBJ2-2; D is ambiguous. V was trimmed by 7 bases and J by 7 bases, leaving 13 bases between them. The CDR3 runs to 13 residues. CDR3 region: CASTSSSGGELFF. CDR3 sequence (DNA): TGTGCCAGCACCTCGAGTTCCGGCGGGGAGCTGTTTTTT.